These 18 T cell receptor beta chains came from one sample sequenced in a study of blood T cell repertoires in COVID-19. Profiled with immunoSEQ multiplex PCR; TCRdb holds only in-frame clones, not every one. The repertoire holds over 150,000 clones, less than 90% seen once, with under 10% in the top ten. Sequenced: peripheral blood. The source is a woman in her seventies with COVID-19, enrolled during active disease.

V is TRBV3-1 (or the pseudogene TRBV3-2) and J is TRBJ2-5; the match to TRBD2 covers 14 bases. Germline trimming cut 4 bases from V and 5 bases from J; bases unmatched to any gene: 12. CDR3 size: 18 residues. Germline-derived CDR1 and CDR2 are LGHDT and YNNKEL (reference sequence). CDR3 in amino acids: CASSPAPGTSGSFETQYF. In DNA form, the CDR3 reads TGTGCCAGCAGCCCAGCCCCGGGGACTAGCGGGAGTTTCGAGACCCAGTACTTC.

This clone was counted between two and nine times. The CDR3 spells CASSLEQGMFQPQHF. The CDR3 nucleotides read TGTGCCAGCAGCTTGGAACAGGGGATGTTTCAGCCCCAGCATTTT. V and J are TRBV5-5 and TRBJ1-5, with 7 bases aligning to TRBD1. This CDR3 region has 15 residues. Germline-derived CDR1 and CDR2 are SGHKS and YYEKEE (reference sequence). V lost 0 bases and J lost 6; bases outside the gene matches: 6.

The chain employs TRBV28 and TRBJ1-5; no firm D call. CDR3 length: 12 residues. V gave up 6 bases and J gave up 4 bases, with 7 bases separating them. CDR1 and CDR2 from the germline V gene are MDHEN and SYDVKM. The DNA for the CDR3 is TGTGCCAGCAGACTCCCTAATCAGCCCCAGCATTTT. As protein: CASRLPNQPQHF.

This clone was found once. V and J are TRBV7-3 and TRBJ2-7; TRBD1 might be the D (5 bases). Germline V gene lookup returns CDR1 SGHTA and CDR2 FQGTGA. This CDR3 spans 15 amino acids. Trimming left V 0 bases short and J 2 bases short, with 11 bases between. In DNA form, the CDR3 reads TGTGCCAGCAGCTTAACTGCAGGGAACACCTACGAGCAGTACTTC. Its translation is CASSLTAGNTYEQYF.

The chain recombines TRBV14 with TRBJ2-6, with D maybe TRBD2 (7 bases). This CDR3 region has 17 residues. With 9 bases removed from V and 2 bases from J, the gap between germline ends came to 20 bases. CDR1 and CDR2 (germline): SGHDN, FVKESK. The CDR3 bases are TGTGCCAGTAACCACAGGGAGGGGTACCCTGGGGCCAACGTCCTGACTTTC. Encoded protein: CASNHREGYPGANVLTF.

J is TRBJ2-3 and V is TRBV6-2 or TRBV6-3, with a tentative D call TRBD2 (6 bases). This CDR3 is built from 14 residues. The V and J ends lost 6 bases and 8 bases respectively, with 18 bases between them. CDR1 MNHEY and CDR2 SVGEGT come from the germline V gene. The CDR3: CASSQLAPPSTQYF. In DNA form, the CDR3 reads TGTGCCAGCAGCCAGCTAGCGCCCCCCAGTACGCAGTATTTT.

V gene TRBV19 combines with J gene TRBJ2-1, with D possibly matching TRBD2 (6 bases). The CDR3 contains 21 residues. V lost 2 bases to trimming and J lost 0 bases, with 26 bases between them. CDR1 and CDR2 from the germline V gene are LNHDA and SQIVND (reference sequence). The CDR3 region has the DNA TGTGCCAGTAGTATATCGCCCGGGAGACGCGCAGCGATAGACTCCTACAATGAGCAGTTCTTC. Its translation: CASSISPGRRAAIDSYNEQFF.

V and J are TRBV30 and TRBJ1-1; 7 bases agree with TRBD1. V shed 2 bases, J shed 1 base, and the junction held 10 bases outside the gene matches. The CDR3 has 16 amino acids. Germline lookup yields CDR1 GTSNPN and CDR2 SVGIG (reference sequence). The CDR3 is CAWSHGGAGGNTEAFF. Written as DNA, the CDR3 is TGTGCCTGGAGTCACGGTGGAGCAGGGGGGAACACTGAAGCTTTCTTT.

This clone was seen a single time. The V gene is TRBV28, the J gene TRBJ1-3; 12 nucleotides match TRBD1. Trimming took 1 base from V and 4 from J; bases not matched to a gene: 2. Germline V gene sequence: CDR1 MDHEN, CDR2 SYDVKM. The CDR3 length is 16 residues. Here the CDR3 reads CASSLFGTGGGNTIYF. CDR3 bases: TGTGCCAGCAGTTTATTCGGGACAGGGGGCGGAAACACCATATATTTT. Combining the CDR3 with reference TRBV28 and TRBJ1-3 gives the whole variable domain DVKVTQSSRYLVKRTGEKVFLECVQDMDHENMFWYRQDPGLGLRLIYFSYDVKMKEKGDIPEGYSVSREKKERFSLILESASTNQTSMYLCASSLFGTGGGNTIYFGEGSWLTVV.

This chain links TRBV30 with TRBJ1-5; TRBD1 agrees at 7 bases. This CDR3 has 15 residues. Germline V gene lookup returns CDR1 GTSNPN and CDR2 SVGIG (reference sequence). Unmatched junction bases numbered 9, after V lost 2 bases and J lost 5 bases. The CDR3 DNA sequence: TGTGCCTGGAGTTTACCCCAGGGGGGTTATCAGCCCCAGCATTTT. Protein: CAWSLPQGGYQPQHF.

The chain uses TRBV11-2 and TRBJ1-5; D is unresolved. Germline values: CDR1 SGHAT, CDR2 FQNNGV. V lost 0 bases, J lost 2 bases, and 2 bases lay in between. CDR3 size: 13 residues. CDR3 sequence reads: CASSLDGNQPQHF. The CDR3 DNA sequence: TGTGCCAGCAGCTTAGACGGCAATCAGCCCCAGCATTTT.

The rearrangement links TRBV7-2 to TRBJ1-5; maybe TRBD1 (6 bases). The CDR3 has 14 residues. Germline V gives CDR1 SGHTA, CDR2 FQGNSA. Between the trimmed V and J ends, which lost 4 bases and 3 bases, there was a span of 10 bases. The CDR3 bases are TGTGCCAGCAGCTGGACAGTTGCCAATCAGCCCCAGCATTTT. Translation gives CASSWTVANQPQHF.

This clone was seen a few times. This chain joins TRBV13 and TRBJ2-1, with 8 bases matching TRBD2. The CDR3 is 15 residues long. Germline V CDR1 and CDR2: PRHDT, FYEKMQ (reference sequence). The V segment lost 3 bases and the J segment 4 bases; nucleotides outside the gene matches: 5. CDR3 coding DNA: TGTGCCAGCAGCTTTCGGCTAGCGGGTTACAATGAGCAGTTCTTC. Residues: CASSFRLAGYNEQFF.

V gene TRBV25-1 combines with J gene TRBJ2-5; 8 nucleotides agree with TRBD2. The CDR3 runs 13 residues. Per the germline V gene, CDR1 is MGHDK and CDR2 is SYGVNS. V shed 6 bases, J shed 5 bases, and the junction held 5 bases outside the gene matches. CDR3 in amino acids: CASRRTGGETQYF. CDR3 DNA sequence: TGTGCCAGCAGGAGGACGGGAGGGGAGACCCAGTACTTC.

This sequence joins TRBV13 and TRBJ1-4, with 8 bases fitting TRBD1. V shed 5 bases and J 5 bases; nucleotides not matched to a gene: 7. CDR1 is PRHDT and CDR2 is FYEKMQ in the germline V gene (reference sequence). The CDR3 has 15 amino acids. The CDR3: CASSPYDRGNEKLFF. The DNA of the CDR3 is TGTGCCAGCAGCCCCTACGACAGGGGCAATGAAAAACTGTTTTTT.

The rearrangement links TRBV6-4 to TRBJ2-1, with 14 bases fitting TRBD2. The V segment lost 6 bases and the J segment 7 bases; nucleotides outside the gene matches: 8. CDR3 length: 16 amino acids. Per germline, CDR1 MRHNA and CDR2 SNTAGT. CDR3 bases: TGTGCCAGCAGCTTAACGGGACTAGCGGGAGTTAATGAGCAGTTCTTC. Protein sequence: CASSLTGLAGVNEQFF.

This rearrangement joins TRBV20-1 to TRBJ2-5, with D perhaps matching TRBD2 (5 bases). The CDR3 is 8 residues long. V was cut by 6 bases and J by 10 bases, with 6 bases left in between. CDR1 is DFQATT and CDR2 is SNEGSKA in the germline V gene (reference sequence). CDR3 coding DNA: TGCAGTGCCGGAGGCCAGTACTTC. Amino acid sequence: CSAGGQYF.

The DNA for the CDR3 is TGTGCCAGCAGTGTACAGGGGCCCCTCTCTGGAAACACCATATATTTT. Its protein product is CASSVQGPLSGNTIYF. The chain uses TRBV2 and TRBJ1-3; 7 positions match TRBD1. Germline V gene data show CDR1 as SNHLY and CDR2 as FYNNEI. The CDR3 length is 16 residues. The ends lost 4 bases at V and 0 bases at J; junction bases unmatched: 6.